The 10 T cell receptor beta chains given below trace back to one sample, sequenced in a study of OX40 agonist ivuxolimab in advanced cancers. Produced via immunoSEQ multiplex PCR; TCRdb's table is partial and in-frame only. The data show about 21,000 clones, with about 85% seen just once and 35% to 40% held by the top ten. The material sequenced was CD4+ or CD8+ T cells sorted from blood, taken in a trial of the OX40 agonist ivuxolimab. All receptors come from an adult with an advanced solid tumor such as melanoma, head and neck, liver or kidney cancer.

CDR3 nucleotide sequence: TGTGCCAGCAGTGACGGGGACAACTCCTACGAGCAGTACTTC. It yields the protein CASSDGDNSYEQYF. V usage is TRBV27 and J usage is TRBJ2-7, with a weak D call TRBD1 (6 bases). V was shortened by 5 bases and J by 0 bases, with 11 bases between the two germline ends. CDR1 is MNHEY and CDR2 is SMNVEV in the germline V gene (reference sequence). CDR3 length equals 14 residues.

V usage is TRBV5-1 and J usage is TRBJ1-1; D possibly corresponds to TRBD1 (5 bases). Per germline, CDR1 SGHRS and CDR2 YFSETQ. The CDR3 sequence is 14 residues long. Trimming pared 0 bases from V and 3 bases from J, leaving 9 bases between. Written as DNA, the CDR3 is TGCGCCAGCAGCTTGGCCGGGGCAGACACTGAAGCTTTCTTT. Residues: CASSLAGADTEAFF. Filled out from reference TRBV5-1 and TRBJ1-1, the complete variable domain reads KAGVTQTPRYLIKTRGQQVTLSCSPISGHRSVSWYQQTPGQGLQFLFEYFSETQRNKGNFPGRFSGRQFSNSRSEMNVSTLELGDSALYLCASSLAGADTEAFFGQGTRLTVV.

The V call is TRBV5-4, the J call TRBJ1-3, with a tentative D call TRBD1 (6 bases). Germline values: CDR1 SGHNT, CDR2 YYREEE (reference sequence). This CDR3 spans 14 amino acids. V was shortened by 4 bases and J by 0 bases, with 8 bases between the two germline ends. As DNA, the CDR3 is TGTGCCAGCAGCGGGGGCATCTCTGGAAACACCATATATTTT. Its protein product is CASSGGISGNTIYF. The whole variable domain, remainder taken from reference TRBV5-4 and TRBJ1-3, is ETGVTQSPTHLIKTRGQQVTLRCSSQSGHNTVSWYQQALGQGPQFIFQYYREEENGRGNFPPRFSGLQFPNYSSELNVNALELDDSALYLCASSGGISGNTIYFGEGSWLTVV.

Only a few counts were recorded for this clone. As DNA, the CDR3 is TGTGCCAGCAGTTACGGGACCGGGGAGCTGTTTTTT. As protein: CASSYGTGELFF. This chain joins TRBV6-6 and TRBJ2-2; D not resolved. The germline V and J ends were trimmed by 2 bases and 5 bases, with 3 bases remaining between them. The V gene's germline CDR1 is MNHNY and CDR2 SVGAGI (reference sequence). CDR3 length: 12 residues.

On this clone itself: Relative to the germline gene, one junction end is altered; a read error may explain this. This chain links TRBV6-5 with TRBJ2-7, with 9 bases lining up with TRBD2. The CDR3 has 16 amino acids. Germline-derived CDR1 and CDR2 are MNHEY and SVGAGI. As DNA, the CDR3 is TGTGCCAGCAGTTACTCTGTTAGCGGGGGAGTCTACAAGCAGTACTTC. It translates to CASSYSVSGGVYKQYF.

The chain is built from TRBV9 and TRBJ2-1, with TRBD2 identical over 12 bases. Germline V gives CDR1 SGDLS, CDR2 YYNGEE. The V and J ends lost 0 bases and 0 bases, in that order; junction bases with no gene match: 7. The CDR3 length is 19 residues. CDR3 residues: CASSVGLAGGSSSYNEQFF. The CDR3 region has the DNA TGTGCCAGCAGCGTAGGCCTAGCGGGGGGGTCTAGCTCCTACAATGAGCAGTTCTTC.

The chain has TRBV4-2 and TRBJ2-2, with no clear D. Germline V gene sequence: CDR1 LGHNA, CDR2 YNFKEQ. Trimming stripped 1 base from V and 0 bases from J, with 3 bases between. The length of the CDR3 is 14 residues. The CDR3 DNA follows: TGTGCCAGCAGCCAAGTTACGAACACCGGGGAGCTGTTTTTT. Amino acid sequence: CASSQVTNTGELFF.

The chain employs TRBV18 and TRBJ2-3, with D maybe TRBD1 (5 bases). Germline CDR1 and CDR2: KGHSH and LQKENI. The CDR3 is made up of 15 amino acids. The V end was cut by 0 bases, the J end by 4 bases, with 11 bases between. The CDR3 sequence: CASSPPLQGADTQYF. CDR3 nucleotide sequence: TGTGCCAGCTCACCACCGTTGCAGGGCGCAGATACGCAGTATTTT.

V and J are TRBV6-1 and TRBJ2-1; D gene unclear. Germline-derived CDR1 and CDR2 are MNHNS and SASEGT. V was shortened by 1 base and J by 2 bases, with 12 bases between the two germline ends. This CDR3 is built from 16 residues. Here the CDR3 DNA reads TGTGCCAGCAGTGAAGTAATATTAAACCCCTACAATGAGCAGTTCTTC. The encoded protein is CASSEVILNPYNEQFF.

J is TRBJ2-7 and V is TRBV19; D may correspond to TRBD1 or TRBD2 (5 bases each). Germline values: CDR1 LNHDA, CDR2 SQIVND (reference sequence). This CDR3 comprises 15 residues. V lost 3 bases and J lost 2, with 14 bases in between. The CDR3 loop is CASSIGLRGPYEQYF. CDR3 coding DNA: TGTGCCAGTAGTATTGGGTTGAGGGGACCCTACGAGCAGTACTTC.